The T cell receptor (beta chain) described here comes from a study of blood T cell repertoires in COVID-19. The V end lost 8 bases, the J end lost 3 bases, and 10 bases lay between the germline ends. The CDR3 is 13 amino acids. CDR1 MGHRA and CDR2 YSYEKL come from the germline V gene. Sequencing used immunoSEQ multiplex PCR; TCRdb keeps in-frame clones, though not all of them. Counted here are approximately 120,000 clones, approximately 90% occurring once; the ten biggest clones make up 19%. This receptor was obtained from a human donor with acute or convalescent COVID-19. The donor label of this sample is uncertain. The chain couples TRBV4-1 to TRBJ1-4; D is unclear. Sequencing was done on a sample of peripheral blood. Here the CDR3 reads CASGRDPNEKLFF. In nucleotides, the CDR3 is TGCGCCAGCGGGCGGGATCCTAATGAAAAACTGTTTTTT.